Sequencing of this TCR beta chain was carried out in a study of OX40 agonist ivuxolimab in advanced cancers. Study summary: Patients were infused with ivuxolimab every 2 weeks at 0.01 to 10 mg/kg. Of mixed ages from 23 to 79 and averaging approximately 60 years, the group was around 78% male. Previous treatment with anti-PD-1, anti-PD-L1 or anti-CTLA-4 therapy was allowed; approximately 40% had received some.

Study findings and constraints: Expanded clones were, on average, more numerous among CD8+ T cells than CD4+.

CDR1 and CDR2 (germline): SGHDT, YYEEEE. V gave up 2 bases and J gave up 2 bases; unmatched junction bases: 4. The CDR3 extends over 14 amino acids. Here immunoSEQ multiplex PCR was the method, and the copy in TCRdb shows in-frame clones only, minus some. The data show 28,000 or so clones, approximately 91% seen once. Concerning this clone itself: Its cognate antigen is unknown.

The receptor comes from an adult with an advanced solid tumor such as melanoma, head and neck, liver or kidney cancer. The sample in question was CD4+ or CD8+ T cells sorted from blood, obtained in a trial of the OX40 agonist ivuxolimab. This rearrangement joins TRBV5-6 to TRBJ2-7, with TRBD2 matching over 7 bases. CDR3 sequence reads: CASSLEGTTYEQYF. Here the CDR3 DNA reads TGTGCCAGCAGCTTAGAGGGGACTACCTACGAGCAGTACTTC.